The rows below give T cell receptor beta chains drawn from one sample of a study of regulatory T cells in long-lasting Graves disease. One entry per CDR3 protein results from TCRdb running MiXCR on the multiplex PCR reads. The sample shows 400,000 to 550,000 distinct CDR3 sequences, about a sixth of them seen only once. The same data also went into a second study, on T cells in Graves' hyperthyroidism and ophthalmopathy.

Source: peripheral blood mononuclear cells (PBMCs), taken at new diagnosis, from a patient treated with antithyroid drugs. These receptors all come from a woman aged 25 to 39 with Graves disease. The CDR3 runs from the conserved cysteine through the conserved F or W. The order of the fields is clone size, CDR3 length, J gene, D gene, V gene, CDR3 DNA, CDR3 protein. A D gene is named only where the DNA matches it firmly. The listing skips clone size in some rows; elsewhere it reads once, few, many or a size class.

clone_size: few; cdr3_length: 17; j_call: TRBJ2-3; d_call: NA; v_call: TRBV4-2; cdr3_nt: TGTGCCAGCAGCCCGAAAACCGGGGCGGACCTAGGTGGTGCGCAGTATTTT; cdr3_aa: CASSPKTGADLGGAQYF
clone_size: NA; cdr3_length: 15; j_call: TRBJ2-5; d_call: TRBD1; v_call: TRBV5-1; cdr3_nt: TGCGCCAGCAGCATACAAGGACAGGCTCAAGAGACCCAGTACTTC; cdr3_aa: CASSIQGQAQETQYF
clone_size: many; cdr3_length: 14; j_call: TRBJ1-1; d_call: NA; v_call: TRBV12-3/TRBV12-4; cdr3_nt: TGTGCCAGTCAGGGGAAACAGGGCCGGACTGAAGCTTTCTTT; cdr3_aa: CASQGKQGRTEAFF
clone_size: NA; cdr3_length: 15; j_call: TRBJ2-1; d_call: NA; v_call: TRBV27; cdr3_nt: TGTGCCAGCAGTTCCCGGCCCCGGAGGGGTAATGAGCAGTTCTTC; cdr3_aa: CASSSRPRRGNEQFF
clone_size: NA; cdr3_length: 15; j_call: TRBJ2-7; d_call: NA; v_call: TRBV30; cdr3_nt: TGTGCCTGGAGTGACAAGGCCTACCCGCGTTACGAGCAGTACTTC; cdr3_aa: CAWSDKAYPRYEQYF
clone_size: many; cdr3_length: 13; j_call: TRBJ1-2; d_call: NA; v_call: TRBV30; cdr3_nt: TGTGCCTGGAGTCGGATTTCTAACTATGGCTACACCTTC; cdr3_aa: CAWSRISNYGYTF
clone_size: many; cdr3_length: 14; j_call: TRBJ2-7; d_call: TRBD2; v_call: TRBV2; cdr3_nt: TGTGCCTCCGCCCCACTAGCGGGAGGGGCTGAGCAGTACTTC; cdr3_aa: CASAPLAGGAEQYF
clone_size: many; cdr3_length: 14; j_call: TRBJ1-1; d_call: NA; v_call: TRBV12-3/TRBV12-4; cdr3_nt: TGTGCCAGCAGTTTAGGGTGGGGGAACACTGAAGCTTTCTTT; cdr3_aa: CASSLGWGNTEAFF
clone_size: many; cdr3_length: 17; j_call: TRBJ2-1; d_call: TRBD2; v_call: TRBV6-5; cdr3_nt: TGTGCCAGCAGTTACGGCGGGACTAGCGTAAAAAACAATGAGCAGTTCTTC; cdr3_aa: CASSYGGTSVKNNEQFF
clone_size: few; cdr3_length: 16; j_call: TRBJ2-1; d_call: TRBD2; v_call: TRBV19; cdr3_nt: TGTGCCAGTAGTTTCGCACTAGCGGAACCCCCCAATGAGCAGTTCTTC; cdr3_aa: CASSFALAEPPNEQFF
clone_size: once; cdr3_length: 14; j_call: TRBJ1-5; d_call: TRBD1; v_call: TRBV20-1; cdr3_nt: TGCAGTGCCGCCAGGGGGCCAAGCAATCAGCCCCAGCATTTT; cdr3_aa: CSAARGPSNQPQHF
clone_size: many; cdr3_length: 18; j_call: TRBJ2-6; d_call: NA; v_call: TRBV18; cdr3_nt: TGTGCCAGCTCACCAAAGGCTGCAGGATACTCTGGGGCCAACGTCCTGACTTTC; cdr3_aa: CASSPKAAGYSGANVLTF
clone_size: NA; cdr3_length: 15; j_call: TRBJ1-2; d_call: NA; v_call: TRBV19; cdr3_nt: TGTGCCAGTAGTCTCTCCCCGACAAGTAACTATGGCTACACCTTC; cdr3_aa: CASSLSPTSNYGYTF
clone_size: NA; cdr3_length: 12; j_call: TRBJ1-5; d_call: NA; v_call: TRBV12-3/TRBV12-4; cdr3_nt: TGTGCCAGCAGTACCACCACTTCGCCCCAGCATTTT; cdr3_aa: CASSTTTSPQHF
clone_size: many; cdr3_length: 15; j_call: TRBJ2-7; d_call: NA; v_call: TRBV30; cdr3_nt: TGTGCCTGGAGTGTGGAGTCTGAAGAGTACTACGAGCAGTACTTC; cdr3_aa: CAWSVESEEYYEQYF
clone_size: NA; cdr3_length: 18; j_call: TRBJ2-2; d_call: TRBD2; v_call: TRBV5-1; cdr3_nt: TGCGCCAGCAGCTCGAAGATAGCGGGAGGTCCTAACACCGGGGAGCTGTTTTTT; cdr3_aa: CASSSKIAGGPNTGELFF
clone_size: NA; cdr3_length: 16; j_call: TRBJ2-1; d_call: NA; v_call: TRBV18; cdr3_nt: TGTGCCAGCTCACCAGAAACAGGGAGCTCCTACAATGAGCAGTTCTTC; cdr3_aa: CASSPETGSSYNEQFF